This T cell receptor beta chain was sequenced during a study of blood T cell repertoires in COVID-19. Study context: The samples span acute and convalescent COVID-19 from the United States, Italy and Spain.

Clones were read by immunoSEQ multiplex PCR, and TCRdb kept only the in-frame ones, dropping some. The table has some 290,000 clones, about nine tenths seen once. Germline CDR1 reads MNHNY; CDR2 reads SVGAGI (reference sequence). This CDR3 spans 12 amino acids. Trimming shortened V by 5 bases and J by 6 bases, and 8 bases separated the two germline ends. The sample consisted of peripheral blood. The gene calls are TRBV6-6 and TRBJ1-5; D is unclear. This TCR derives from a woman in her 30s with COVID-19, enrolled during active disease. CDR3 sequence (DNA): TGTGCCAGCAGTGGCCCCGCTCAGCCCCAGCATTTT. Its translation: CASSGPAQPQHF.